The 23 T cell receptor beta chains below come from one sample, sequenced in a study of blood T cell repertoires in COVID-19. Sequencing used immunoSEQ multiplex PCR; TCRdb keeps in-frame clones, though not all of them. Of 120,000 to 150,000 clones in the sample, 70% to 90% were seen once. Sequencing was done on a sample of peripheral blood. These receptors originate from a woman in her sixties or seventies with COVID-19, enrolled during active disease.

The V and J genes are TRBV19 and TRBJ2-1, with TRBD1 matching over 9 bases. The CDR3 length is 16 residues. The V gene end was trimmed by 5 bases and the J gene end by 9 bases; junction bases not matched to a gene: 14. Looked up from germline, CDR1 is LNHDA and CDR2 is SQIVND (reference sequence). The CDR3 protein is CASSVYRQGGKIEQFF. The DNA for the CDR3 is TGTGCCAGTAGTGTATATAGACAGGGGGGTAAGATTGAGCAGTTCTTC.

This sequence joins TRBV11-3 and TRBJ2-3; 7 nucleotides match TRBD1. After removal of 0 bases from V and 0 bases from J, the junction contained 9 bases not matched to a gene. There are 18 residues in the CDR3. In germline, CDR1 is SGHNT, CDR2 YENEEA. The chain's CDR3 is CASSLESAGTVSTDTQYF. Here the CDR3 DNA reads TGTGCCAGCAGCTTAGAGTCCGCCGGGACAGTAAGCACAGATACGCAGTATTTT. The variable domain in full, completed from reference TRBV11-3 and TRBJ2-3, reads EAGVVQSPRYKIIEKKQPVAFWCNPISGHNTLYWYLQNLGQGPELLIRYENEEAVDDSQLPKDRFSAERLKGVDSTLKIQPAELGDSAVYLCASSLESAGTVSTDTQYFGPGTRLTVL.

This clone was observed a handful of times. The CDR3 loop is CASSPRQGVNSPLHF. CDR3 nucleotide sequence: TGTGCCAGCAGCCCTCGACAGGGGGTTAATTCACCCCTCCACTTT. J is TRBJ1-6 and V is TRBV7-9; 9 bases are shared with TRBD1. Germline V CDR1 and CDR2: SEHNR, FQNEAQ (reference sequence). The CDR3 runs 15 residues. V lost 5 bases and J lost 6; bases outside the gene matches: 5.

The rearrangement uses TRBV2 and TRBJ1-1, with 8 bases fitting TRBD1. The germline gives CDR1 SNHLY, CDR2 FYNNEI. The J segment lost 5 bases and the V segment lost 6 bases, leaving 8 bases of the junction unmatched. CDR3 length: 14 amino acids. The CDR3 loop is CASRTDRGGTEAFF. The CDR3 nucleotides are TGTGCCAGCAGGACCGACAGGGGAGGAACTGAAGCTTTCTTT.

The V gene is TRBV5-1, the J gene TRBJ2-7, with TRBD1 identical over 7 bases. Per the germline V gene, CDR1 is SGHRS and CDR2 is YFSETQ. This CDR3 region has 15 residues. J gave up 3 bases and V 0 bases, and 6 bases lay outside the gene matches. The CDR3 is CASSLGDSINYEQYF. For the CDR3, the DNA is TGCGCCAGCAGCTTGGGGGACAGTATAAACTACGAGCAGTACTTC.

The chain has TRBV7-9 and TRBJ1-1, with D maybe TRBD1 (5 bases). From germline, CDR1 is SEHNR and CDR2 FQNEAQ (reference sequence). Trimming removed 2 bases at V and 4 bases at J, with 14 bases between. The CDR3 loop spans 15 amino acids. The CDR3 DNA reads TGTGCCAGCAGCTTACTAGAACTTGGGGCCACTGAAGCTTTCTTT. It is translated as CASSLLELGATEAFF.

Only a few counts were recorded for this clone. The J gene is TRBJ2-7, the V gene TRBV18; 8 nucleotides match TRBD2. Germline CDR1 reads KGHSH; CDR2 reads LQKENI. With 4 bases clipped from V and 5 bases from J, the junction kept 19 bases outside the gene matches. The CDR3 spans 18 residues. CDR3 loop: CASSRTPSTSEFEDEQYF. The CDR3 nucleotides are TGTGCCAGCTCACGGACCCCTTCGACTAGCGAGTTTGAGGACGAGCAGTACTTC.

V usage is TRBV6-6 and J usage is TRBJ2-5; 7 bases agree with TRBD1. V shed 5 bases and J 4 bases; nucleotides not matched to a gene: 10. The V gene's germline CDR1 is MNHNY and CDR2 SVGAGI (reference sequence). This CDR3 region has 15 residues. CDR3 sequence: CASSQRTGDGETQYF. The CDR3 nucleotides are TGTGCCAGCAGTCAACGGACAGGTGATGGAGAGACCCAGTACTTC.

This rearrangement joins TRBV6-2 or TRBV6-3 to TRBJ2-5; D call uncertain. Germline assignment: CDR1 MNHEY and CDR2 SVGEGT. Deletions cut 6 bases from V and 3 bases from J, with 5 bases between. The CDR3 totals 11 residues. The CDR3, as DNA: TGTGCCAGCAGCCCCAAAGAGACCCAGTACTTC. It specifies CASSPKETQYF.

The chain links TRBV5-3 to TRBJ1-3; TRBD1 matches at 8 bases. TRBV5-3 is an ORF, and what it does is uncertain. Unmatched junction bases numbered 18, after V lost 4 bases and J lost 0 bases. CDR3 length: 20 residues. As DNA, the CDR3 is TGTGCCAGAAGCCTCGACCCTCCGGAGGGACAGGCCAGCTCTGGAAACACCATATATTTT. It translates to CARSLDPPEGQASSGNTIYF.

The chain is built from TRBV4-2 and TRBJ2-5; D unresolved. The germline V and J ends were trimmed by 1 base and 2 bases, with 8 bases remaining between them. Germline CDR1 and CDR2: LGHNA and YNFKEQ. CDR3 size: 14 residues. The CDR3 reads CASSQVQVQETQYF. In DNA form, the CDR3 reads TGTGCCAGCAGCCAAGTGCAGGTACAAGAGACCCAGTACTTC.

This clone was counted only a few times. Sequence at one end of the junction differs from germline and may be a read error. The rearrangement joins TRBV7-9 to TRBJ2-7, with TRBD2 matching over 7 bases. The CDR3 extends over 17 amino acids. CDR1 and CDR2 from the germline V gene are SEHNR and FQNEAQ (reference sequence). CDR3 DNA: TGTGCCAGCAGCTTAGAGGGGAGGGTAGGGTTCTCCGACGAGCAGTACTTC. This sequence encodes CASSLEGRVGFSDEQYF. Full variable domain (missing parts from reference TRBV7-9 and TRBJ2-7): DTGVSQNPRHKITKRGQNVTFRCDPISEHNRLYWYRQTLGQGPEFLTYFQNEAQLEKSRLLSDRFSAERPKGSFSTLEIQRTEQGDSAMYLCASSLEGRVGFSDEQYFGPGTRLTVT.

This chain's CDR3 is CASRGALTDTQYF. As DNA, the CDR3 is TGTGCCAGCAGGGGGGCCCTCACAGATACGCAGTATTTT. V usage is TRBV6-6 and J usage is TRBJ2-3, with D tentatively TRBD1 (6 bases). V was cut by 6 bases and J by 2 bases, with 9 bases left in between. Per germline, CDR1 MNHNY and CDR2 SVGAGI (reference sequence). The CDR3 extends over 13 amino acids.

The chain recombines TRBV6-2 or TRBV6-3 with TRBJ2-5; D perhaps matches TRBD2 (6 bases). This CDR3 spans 15 amino acids. The ends were cut back, 2 bases at V and 2 bases at J, with 12 bases in the middle. Germline CDR1 reads MNHEY; CDR2 reads SVGEGT. The CDR3 nucleotides read TGTGCCAGCAGTTACCCCGGGGGAGGACAAGAGACCCAGTACTTC. This gives the protein CASSYPGGGQETQYF.

The chain recombines TRBV4-3 with TRBJ2-1; maybe TRBD2 (5 bases). Trimming left V 1 base short and J 5 bases short, with 15 bases between. The CDR3 has 16 residues. Germline CDR1 LGHNA, CDR2 YSLEER. CDR3 sequence: CASSQGASPLHNEQFF. The CDR3 DNA reads TGCGCCAGCAGCCAAGGGGCTAGCCCCCTTCACAATGAGCAGTTCTTC.

This chain connects TRBV7-6 to TRBJ1-1; no definite D call. V lost 5 bases and J lost 3, with 10 bases in between. Germline lookup yields CDR1 SGHVS and CDR2 FNYEAQ. The CDR3 has 13 residues. This chain's CDR3 is CASSPTGDTEAFF. CDR3 DNA sequence: TGTGCCAGCAGCCCGACCGGGGACACTGAAGCTTTCTTT.

This clone was seen once. The chain employs TRBV6-5 and TRBJ2-3, with 12 bases lining up with TRBD2. V lost 2 bases to trimming and J lost 5 bases; unmatched junction nucleotides: 5. Germline CDR1 and CDR2: MNHEY and SVGAGI. The CDR3 contains 16 residues. The CDR3 region has the DNA TGTGCCAGCAGTTACGCCCTAGCGGGGGGGGGAGATACGCAGTATTTT. This encodes CASSYALAGGGDTQYF.

The count of this clone is one. This sequence joins TRBV19 and TRBJ1-5; D is perhaps TRBD1 (6 bases). The CDR3 loop spans 16 amino acids. Germline V CDR1 and CDR2: LNHDA, SQIVND (reference sequence). Trimming stripped 0 bases from V and 0 bases from J, with 9 bases between. CDR3 sequence: CASSIEGGTSNQPQHF. CDR3 sequence (DNA): TGTGCCAGTAGTATAGAAGGGGGAACTAGCAATCAGCCCCAGCATTTT.

This clone was counted between two and nine times. The chain couples TRBV6-5 to TRBJ2-1, with no clear D. V gave up 0 bases and J gave up 2 bases, with 11 bases separating them. The CDR3 sequence is 16 residues long. From germline, CDR1 is MNHEY and CDR2 SVGAGI. This CDR3 reads CASSYSGDPTYNEQFF. The CDR3 DNA reads TGTGCCAGCAGTTACTCCGGAGACCCAACCTACAATGAGCAGTTCTTC.

This chain uses TRBV4-2 with TRBJ2-1, with a possible D match to TRBD2 (6 bases). The CDR3 is made up of 15 amino acids. Deletions cut 10 bases from V and 6 bases from J, with 22 bases between. Germline V gene lookup returns CDR1 LGHNA and CDR2 YNFKEQ. CDR3 protein: CATGGPGLSINEQFF. The CDR3 bases are TGTGCCACCGGAGGCCCGGGACTTTCAATCAATGAGCAGTTCTTC.

This chain joins TRBV27 and TRBJ1-5; 9 positions agree with TRBD1. Trimming removed 6 bases from V and 5 bases from J; junction bases left unmatched: 2. CDR1 is MNHEY, CDR2 SMNVEV, per germline (reference sequence). This CDR3 has 13 residues. The CDR3 spells CASSRQGDQPQHF. CDR3 DNA: TGTGCCAGCAGCCGACAGGGGGATCAGCCCCAGCATTTT.

The rearrangement links TRBV3-1 (or the pseudogene TRBV3-2) to TRBJ2-5, with TRBD1 matching over 10 bases. V lost 0 bases and J lost 3; bases outside the gene matches: 4. Germline CDR1 reads LGHDT; CDR2 reads YNNKEL (reference sequence). The CDR3 spans 16 residues. The CDR3 nucleotides read TGTGCCAGCAGCCAAGACGTGACAGGGGGCGAAGAGACCCAGTACTTC. Translation: CASSQDVTGGEETQYF.

A single count supports this clone. The V and J genes are TRBV13 and TRBJ2-3, with 9 bases aligning to TRBD2. The junction had 8 bases not matched to a gene; V was cut back by 2 bases and J by 2 bases. Germline-derived CDR1 and CDR2 are PRHDT and FYEKMQ (reference sequence). The CDR3 has 17 amino acids. For the CDR3, the DNA is TGTGCCAGCAGCTTATCCCTAGCGGGGTCCCTCACAGATACGCAGTATTTT. Residues: CASSLSLAGSLTDTQYF.